This T cell receptor beta chain stems from a study of blood T cell repertoires in COVID-19. CDR1 and CDR2 from the germline V gene are SGHVS and FQNEAQ. V dropped 5 bases and J dropped 4; count of bases not matched to a gene: 11. This CDR3 spans 15 amino acids. Method: immunoSEQ multiplex PCR; TCRdb's copy keeps in-frame clones and lacks some. The repertoire holds roughly 260,000 clones, roughly 90% seen once, with roughly 4% in the top ten. This clone was counted once. Sequenced sample: peripheral blood. The sequence was obtained from a man aged 60-69 years who had recovered from COVID-19. This rearrangement joins TRBV7-8 to TRBJ2-7; TRBD1 matches 7 bases. The CDR3 nucleotides are TGTGCCAGCAGCCAGGAGGTACTGACAGGGTACGAGCAGTACTTC. Protein sequence: CASSQEVLTGYEQYF.